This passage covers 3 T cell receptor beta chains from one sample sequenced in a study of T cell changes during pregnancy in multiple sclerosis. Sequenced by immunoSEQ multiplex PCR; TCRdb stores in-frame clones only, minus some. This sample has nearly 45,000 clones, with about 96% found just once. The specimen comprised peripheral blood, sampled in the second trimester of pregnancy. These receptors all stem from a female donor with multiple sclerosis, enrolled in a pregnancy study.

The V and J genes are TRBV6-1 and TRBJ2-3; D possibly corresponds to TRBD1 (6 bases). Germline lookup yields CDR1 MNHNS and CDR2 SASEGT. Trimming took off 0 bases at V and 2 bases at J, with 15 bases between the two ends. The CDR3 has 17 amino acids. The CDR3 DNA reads TGTGCCAGCAGTGAAGCGCTCGGGCAGGGGCCCACAGATACGCAGTATTTT. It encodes CASSEALGQGPTDTQYF.

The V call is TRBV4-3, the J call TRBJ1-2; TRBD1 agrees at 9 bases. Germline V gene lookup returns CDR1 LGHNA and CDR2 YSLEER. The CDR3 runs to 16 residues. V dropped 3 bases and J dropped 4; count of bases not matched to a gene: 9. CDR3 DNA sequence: TGCGCCAGCAGCCATCCCGGGACAGGGTGCGCCTATGGCTACACCTTC. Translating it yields CASSHPGTGCAYGYTF.

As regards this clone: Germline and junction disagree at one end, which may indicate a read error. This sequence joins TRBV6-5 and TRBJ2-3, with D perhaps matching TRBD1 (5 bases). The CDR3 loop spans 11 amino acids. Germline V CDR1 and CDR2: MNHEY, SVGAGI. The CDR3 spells CASSYPPRVFF. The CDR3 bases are TGTGCCAGCAGTTACCCGCCCAGGGTTTTTTTT.